Here is one T cell receptor beta chain with its context. In this sample, this clone turned up once. The antigen this receptor binds is unknown. No much larger clonotype is one base removed from it; base qualities were not supplied. The data belong to a study of blood T cell repertoires in COVID-19 (dated by TCRdb to between 2020 and 2021). As for the study more broadly: Collaborator samples came from the United States, Italy and Spain and covered acute and convalescent phases of COVID-19. The repertoires were released in a freely available public database meant as a resource for research on the immune response to SARS-CoV-2. Where available, HLA class I and class II types were obtained from metadata supplied by the sample provider rather than from assay-based typing. The samples were drawn from the first 160 participants of the ongoing ImmuneRACE study and from 950 to 1,500 subjects provided by 6 global collaborators. Subjects who had been exposed to COVID-19, were actively infected with it, or had recovered from it provided the deeply sampled blood TCRbeta repertoires that made up the dataset. The prospective study material was composed of cDNA or gDNA derived from T cells, B-cell-depleted T cells, or PBMCs. A de-identified subject ID, COVID-19 status, age in years and sex were almost always included in the sample metadata.

The CDR3 measures 12 amino acids from cysteine to phenylalanine. Only the CDR3 DNA is retained, 36 bases long and in frame from the first base. Deletion took 3 bases off V and 4 bases off J, with a span of 6 bases between the germline ends. Reading the germline V gene gives CDR1 KGHSH and CDR2 LQKENI. Results and caveats for the whole study, not just this receptor: Clinical and demographic metadata were provided uncurated, with the amount varying by source and participant.

The immunoSEQ Assay, a bias-controlled multiplex PCR, was used to amplify TCRbeta CDR3 regions from genomic DNA. Per the authors' processing: Within the assay, amplification of reference gene primers was used to estimate how many nucleated cells each sample contained. Sequence reads were collapsed and filtered to measure the absolute abundance of every unique TCRbeta CDR3 rearrangement. For each sample, productive Simpson clonality was calculated as the square root of Simpson's diversity index across productive rearrangements. The source is immuneACCESS, and TCRdb retained only in-frame sequences with V and J called. Part of the clones is not carried over; for the studies checked, unresolved V genes explain less than half of this, and the remainder is unexplained. That table furnishes V, J and clone size, whereas the DNA furnished D and trimming. The sample table records fewer than 300,000 clones; about 89% of these occur just once. Together, the top ten hold around 0.84% of the sample.

Each collaborating institution followed its own protocols to collect whole blood in K2EDTA tubes. For TCRbeta analysis, collaborators shipped samples in one of three forms: frozen whole blood, isolated PBMCs, or DNA extracted from either of those sample types. This receptor chain uses TRBV18 and TRBJ2-5; TRBD2 could be the D gene, as 5 bases match. The clonotype was recovered from a man younger than 40 with acute or convalescent COVID-19. Sequencing was done on a sample of peripheral blood. The bases read TGTGCCAGCTCACCGGGGAGAGAGACCCAGTACTTC. This is translated as CASSPGRETQYF.